Listed below are T cell receptor beta chains from one sample, sequenced in a study of T cell clones after liver transplantation. Profiled with immunoSEQ multiplex PCR; TCRdb holds only in-frame clones, not every one. Of under 90,000 clones listed, 80% are singletons. Source: CD4+ T cells from blood, taken before liver transplant. These receptors were collected from a human donor who received a liver transplant. The CDR3 runs from the conserved cysteine through the conserved F or W.

V,CDR3
TRBV5-1,CASSGQVATGELFF
TRBV10-1,CASSRQGLDTGELFF
TRBV6-4,CASTKEGQGLSGANVLTF
TRBV7-2,CASSPTGLAAYEQYF
TRBV11-2,CASSFSQGAKNEQFF
TRBV7-9,CASSLVGVSGNTIYF
TRBV5-1,CASTRTSGSYEQYF
TRBV27,CASSLAGVIETQYF
TRBV28,CASSSLGPSSYEQYF
TRBV28,CASTPHSGRRGGELFF
TRBV5-1,CASSRTGVSTDTQYF